The clone carrying this T cell receptor (beta chain) was observed a handful of times. Its specificity is unknown. The data belong to a study of T cell repertoires in cytomegalovirus infection. Study summary: Selected CMV epitopes included recently identified HLA-C-restricted ones as well as well-studied HLA-B-restricted ones.

One entry per CDR3 protein results from TCRdb running MiXCR on the reads. There are fewer than 950,000 distinct CDR3 sequences in the sample; about 33% occur only once, and around 11% lies in the top ten. Germline loops: CDR1 SEHNR, CDR2 FQNEAQ (reference sequence). CDR3 length equals 17 residues. Trimming cost V 6 bases and J 0 bases; bases outside gene matches: 13. Sequencing used cultured CD8+ T cells from PBMCs, obtained from culture after CMV antigen stimulation. The chain is built from TRBV7-9 and TRBJ2-7; 8 nucleotides agree with TRBD2. The TCR sequence derives from a human donor in good health (CMV status not recorded). Some clones in this sample may be carry-over from other donors' samples. The CDR3 loop reads CASRSTTSGESSYEQYF. In DNA, the CDR3 is TGTGCCAGCAGGTCAACCACTAGCGGAGAGAGCTCCTACGAGCAGTACTTC.